This T cell receptor beta chain was captured by sequencing in a study of blood T cell repertoires in COVID-19. As handled by the study authors: Estimates of nucleated cell counts were drawn from the amplification of reference gene primers. Clones were sequenced by immunoSEQ multiplex PCR, and TCRdb holds only the in-frame ones, with some missing. For V, J and clone size, that table is used; D and trimming come from the DNA. This repertoire shows about 250,000 clones, approximately 78% found once; its top ten account for about 5%. Enrolled through a virtual design, the participants were between roughly 18 and 95 years of age and came from approximately 25 US areas. Cohorts were assigned according to the clinical history that participants reported. Germline assignment: CDR1 KGHDR and CDR2 SFDVKD. The CDR3 runs 16 residues. The germline V and J ends were trimmed by 10 bases and 8 bases, with 26 bases remaining between them.

The clonotype comes from a man between 40 and 49 years old who had been exposed to COVID-19. Sequenced: PBMCs or T cells enriched from blood (not recorded which). The J gene is TRBJ2-1, the V gene TRBV24-1, with a possible D match to TRBD1 (7 bases). CDR3 coding DNA: TGTGCCACTAAGGGGGGCCTCGGGACAGTGCTGGATGAGCAGTTCTTC. Protein sequence: CATKGGLGTVLDEQFF.